What follows are 30 T cell receptor beta chains derived from one specimen sequenced in a study of immune cell composition in non-small cell lung cancer. Data came from immunoSEQ multiplex PCR; TCRdb stores just in-frame clones and leaves some out. Found here are roughly 15,000 clones, more than 65% of them singletons; the top ten hold approximately 14%. Sequencing input: lung tumor tissue. The source of these receptors is a human donor with non-small cell lung cancer.

This chain joins TRBV30 and TRBJ2-7, with TRBD2 matching over 7 bases. CDR3 size: 14 residues. The J segment lost 3 bases and the V segment lost 2 bases, leaving 7 bases of the junction unmatched. Germline V CDR1 and CDR2: GTSNPN, SVGIG (reference sequence). This chain's CDR3 is CAWSLGGSLYEQYF. The CDR3 coding sequence is TGTGCCTGGAGTCTTGGCGGGAGTCTCTACGAGCAGTACTTC.

The rearrangement joins TRBV11-2 to TRBJ2-1; 8 nucleotides match TRBD2. This CDR3 is 16 amino acids long. Germline V lookup: CDR1 SGHAT, CDR2 FQNNGV. The V segment lost 2 bases and the J segment 4 bases; nucleotides outside the gene matches: 7. The CDR3 nucleotides read TGTGCCAGCAGCTTAAGAGCGGGAGCAGGGTACAATGAGCAGTTCTTC. Amino acid sequence: CASSLRAGAGYNEQFF.

This clone was found a few times. J is TRBJ1-3 and V is TRBV7-6; no clear D gene. Trimming pared 5 bases from V and 3 bases from J, leaving 11 bases between. This CDR3 has 14 amino acids. From germline, CDR1 is SGHVS and CDR2 FNYEAQ. CDR3: CASSPQAFGNTIYF. CDR3 DNA: TGTGCCAGCAGCCCCCAGGCTTTTGGAAACACCATATATTTT. The full variable domain, in which reference TRBV7-6 and TRBJ1-3 provide the parts outside the CDR3, is GAGVSQSPRYKVTKRGQDVALRCDPISGHVSLYWYRQALGQGPEFLTYFNYEAQQDKSGLPNDRFSAERPEGSISTLTIQRTEQRDSAMYRCASSPQAFGNTIYFGEGSWLTVV.

The chain joins TRBV6-6 to TRBJ2-7; TRBD1 might be the D (6 bases). This CDR3 is 14 amino acids long. Germline CDR1 and CDR2: MNHNY and SVGAGI (reference sequence). The V gene lost 7 bases and the J gene lost 2 bases, with 15 bases spanning the gap. The CDR3 sequence is CASTRQQGAYEQYF. The CDR3, as DNA: TGTGCCAGCACCCGACAACAGGGAGCCTACGAGCAGTACTTC.

This chain uses TRBV7-2 with TRBJ2-3; TRBD2 matches at 13 bases. The CDR3 consists of 15 residues. The germline CDR1 and CDR2 sequences are SGHTA and FQGNSA. J lost 6 bases, V lost 4 bases, and 4 bases had no gene match. The CDR3 region has the DNA TGTGCCAGCAGCTACCGACTAGCGGGAGGCGATACGCAGTATTTT. This gives the protein CASSYRLAGGDTQYF.

This chain links TRBV7-2 with TRBJ2-7, with D possibly being TRBD1 (5 bases). The CDR3 loop spans 13 amino acids. V lost 1 base, J lost 2 bases, and 6 bases lay in between. The germline V gene encodes CDR1 SGHTA and CDR2 FQGNSA. CDR3 region: CASSLVQAYEQYF. In nucleotides, the CDR3 is TGTGCCAGCAGCTTAGTACAGGCCTACGAGCAGTACTTC.

In this sample, this clone turned up a few times. The chain carries TRBV9 and TRBJ1-5; D is ambiguous. The CDR3 totals 14 residues. Trimming stripped 0 bases from V and 4 bases from J, with 8 bases between. Germline CDR1 reads SGDLS; CDR2 reads YYNGEE. CDR3 sequence reads: CASSVDAGNQPQHF. The DNA for the CDR3 is TGTGCCAGCAGCGTAGATGCGGGTAATCAGCCCCAGCATTTT.

This chain links TRBV5-6 with TRBJ1-2; D is perhaps TRBD1 (5 bases). V lost 1 base to trimming and J lost 3 bases, with 19 bases between them. The germline V gene encodes CDR1 SGHDT and CDR2 YYEEEE. The CDR3 spans 17 residues. The CDR3 region has the DNA TGTGCCAGCAGCTTGCCCCCAGGAAGGGGTCGCGACTATGGCTACACCTTC. Its translation is CASSLPPGRGRDYGYTF. The entire variable domain, with the rest obtained from reference TRBV5-6 and TRBJ1-2, is as follows: DAGVTQSPTHLIKTRGQQVTLRCSPKSGHDTVSWYQQALGQGPQFIFQYYEEEERQRGNFPDRFSGHQFPNYSSELNVNALLLGDSALYLCASSLPPGRGRDYGYTFGSGTRLTVV.

A few counts support this clone. The V call is TRBV30, the J call TRBJ2-7, with TRBD1 as a possible D gene (5 bases). Per germline, CDR1 GTSNPN and CDR2 SVGIG (reference sequence). Trimming took 5 bases from V and 0 from J, leaving 26 bases between them. CDR3 length: 18 amino acids. In DNA form, the CDR3 reads TGTGCCTGGTCAAAGAAACACGAAGAGACAGCTAGCTCCTACGAGCAGTACTTC. It yields the protein CAWSKKHEETASSYEQYF.

Here the CDR3 reads CASSAAGTGDADTQYF. In DNA form, the CDR3 reads TGTGCCAGCAGTGCCGCCGGGACAGGGGATGCAGATACGCAGTATTTT. The chain uses TRBV27 and TRBJ2-3, with TRBD1 matching 10 bases. The length of the CDR3 is 16 residues. Germline CDR1 is MNHEY and CDR2 is SMNVEV (reference sequence). The V gene end was trimmed by 5 bases and the J gene end by 4 bases; junction bases not matched to a gene: 9.

This clone was seen only once. The chain recombines TRBV14 with TRBJ2-3; D is possibly TRBD1 (6 bases). The germline gives CDR1 SGHDN, CDR2 FVKESK. The CDR3 runs to 13 residues. Trimming removed 3 bases at V and 2 bases at J, with 6 bases between. CDR3 protein: CASSQGATDTQYF. The CDR3 DNA reads TGTGCCAGCAGCCAGGGGGCCACAGATACGCAGTATTTT. The full variable domain, completed using reference TRBV14 and TRBJ2-3, is EAGVTQFPSHSVIEKGQTVTLRCDPISGHDNLYWYRRVMGKEIKFLLHFVKESKQDESGMPNNRFLAERTGGTYSTLKVQPAELEDSGVYFCASSQGATDTQYFGPGTRLTVL.

The chain recombines TRBV20-1 with TRBJ2-1, with a possible D match to TRBD2 (6 bases). The CDR3 sequence is 11 residues long. CDR1 and CDR2 (germline): DFQATT, SNEGSKA (reference sequence). The ends were cut back, 7 bases at V and 5 bases at J, with 9 bases in the middle. CDR3 sequence reads: CSEAGNNEQFF. The CDR3 DNA is TGCAGTGAGGCGGGAAACAATGAGCAGTTCTTC.

In this sample, this clone turned up a few times. The V gene is TRBV9, the J gene TRBJ1-1, with D uncertain. Trimming pared 1 base from V and 1 base from J, leaving 5 bases between. Germline V gene data show CDR1 as SGDLS and CDR2 as YYNGEE. The CDR3 totals 13 residues. The CDR3 coding sequence is TGTGCCAGCAGCGTATCCGGGAACACTGAAGCTTTCTTT. It specifies CASSVSGNTEAFF.

This chain links TRBV2 with TRBJ2-2; 7 bases align to TRBD1. CDR1 SNHLY and CDR2 FYNNEI come from the germline V gene. After removal of 6 bases from V and 5 bases from J, the junction contained 9 bases not matched to a gene. The CDR3 has 15 amino acids. The CDR3 sequence: CASSRQGVRTGELFF. The CDR3 nucleotides read TGTGCCAGCAGCCGGCAGGGGGTTAGGACCGGGGAGCTGTTTTTT. Filled out from reference TRBV2 and TRBJ2-2, the complete variable domain reads EPEVTQTPSHQVTQMGQEVILRCVPISNHLYFYWYRQILGQKVEFLVSFYNNEISEKSEIFDDQFSVERPDGSNFTLKIRSTKLEDSAMYFCASSRQGVRTGELFFGEGSRLTVL.

This chain's CDR3 is CASRKTVRAPSGYTF. The CDR3 coding sequence is TGTGCCAGCAGAAAGACAGTCCGGGCTCCAAGTGGCTACACCTTC. The chain couples TRBV6-6 to TRBJ1-2; TRBD1 is a possible D gene (5 bases). CDR3 length: 15 residues. CDR1 MNHNY and CDR2 SVGAGI come from the germline V gene (reference sequence). The V and J ends lost 6 bases and 7 bases respectively, with 21 bases between them.

The gene calls are TRBV21-1 and TRBJ2-7; the DNA was not compared with TRBD2, the D call given in the table. TRBV21-1 is a known pseudogene. The CDR3 length is 16 residues. CDR3 loop: CASSTRVSGGGDEQYF. The CDR3 nucleotides are TGTGCCAGCAGCACCCGGGTTTCGGGGGGGGGCGACGAGCAGTACTTC.

This chain connects TRBV4-1 to TRBJ2-2, with TRBD2 matching 13 bases. This CDR3 has 15 amino acids. Germline V gene data show CDR1 as MGHRA and CDR2 as YSYEKL. The ends lost 9 bases at V and 5 bases at J; junction bases unmatched: 6. CDR3 sequence: CARKGLAGKTGELFF. The CDR3 nucleotides read TGCGCCAGAAAGGGACTAGCGGGAAAAACCGGGGAGCTGTTTTTT.

Sample share makes this clone medium-sized (0.01 to 0.1%). This chain connects TRBV19 to TRBJ1-4; D might be TRBD1 (5 bases). Trimming took 3 bases from V and 5 from J, leaving 19 bases between them. CDR1 and CDR2 (germline): LNHDA, SQIVND (reference sequence). CDR3 length: 17 residues. The DNA for the CDR3 is TGTGCCAGTAGTATCCACCTCTTGACAGCTTGGAATGAAAAACTGTTTTTT. As protein: CASSIHLLTAWNEKLFF.

For the CDR3, the DNA is TGCGCCAGCAGCCAAGAAAGACAGGGGGATGGCTACACCTTC. This gives the protein CASSQERQGDGYTF. The V call is TRBV4-1, the J call TRBJ1-2, with 9 bases lining up with TRBD1. The V gene end was trimmed by 0 bases and the J gene end by 6 bases; junction bases not matched to a gene: 2. There are 14 residues in the CDR3. Germline loops: CDR1 MGHRA, CDR2 YSYEKL.

Here the CDR3 reads CASASGGADTQYF. In DNA, the CDR3 is TGTGCCAGCGCTTCGGGGGGGGCAGATACGCAGTATTTT. The V and J genes are TRBV7-2 and TRBJ2-3; 8 bases align to TRBD2. The CDR3 loop spans 13 amino acids. Germline lookup yields CDR1 SGHTA and CDR2 FQGNSA. With 8 bases clipped from V and 4 bases from J, the junction kept 5 bases outside the gene matches.

The chain is built from TRBV19 and TRBJ1-1, with D tentatively TRBD1 (6 bases). This CDR3 is 16 amino acids long. V was cut by 5 bases and J by 1 base, with 17 bases left in between. In germline, CDR1 is LNHDA, CDR2 SQIVND (reference sequence). The DNA of the CDR3 is TGTGCCAGTAGTTACGGGACACAAACATCGAACACTGAAGCTTTCTTT. Translating it yields CASSYGTQTSNTEAFF.

This clone has just a few counts. This chain connects TRBV7-9 to TRBJ1-1; D is unclear. CDR3 size: 12 residues. Germline V lookup: CDR1 SEHNR, CDR2 FQNEAQ (reference sequence). V dropped 7 bases and J dropped 1 base, with 7 bases sitting between them. The CDR3 protein is CASTSRNTEAFF. In DNA, the CDR3 is TGTGCCAGCACCTCGCGGAACACTGAAGCTTTCTTT. Looking up the rest from reference TRBV7-9 and TRBJ1-1 gives the full variable domain: DTGVSQNPRHKITKRGQNVTFRCDPISEHNRLYWYRQTLGQGPEFLTYFQNEAQLEKSRLLSDRFSAERPKGSFSTLEIQRTEQGDSAMYLCASTSRNTEAFFGQGTRLTVV.

This clone was counted a few times. The chain links TRBV7-6 to TRBJ1-3; TRBD1 is a possible D gene (5 bases). Germline V CDR1 and CDR2: SGHVS, FNYEAQ. This CDR3 region has 17 residues. The germline V and J ends were trimmed by 5 bases and 0 bases, with 17 bases remaining between them. The CDR3: CASSRQIGGTSGNTIYF. The CDR3 region has the DNA TGTGCCAGCAGCCGCCAGATTGGCGGGACCTCTGGAAACACCATATATTTT.

The CDR3 protein is CASGERVEQFF. DNA for the CDR3: TGTGCCAGTGGGGAGAGGGTTGAGCAGTTCTTC. This rearrangement joins TRBV19 to TRBJ2-1; tentative D call: TRBD2 (5 bases). CDR1 is LNHDA, CDR2 SQIVND, per germline (reference sequence). This CDR3 comprises 11 residues. V was trimmed by 8 bases and J by 9 bases, leaving 11 bases between them.

This chain links TRBV11-2 with TRBJ2-7; TRBD2 is a possible D gene (5 bases). Germline V gives CDR1 SGHAT, CDR2 FQNNGV. The ends were cut back, 5 bases at V and 2 bases at J, with 19 bases in the middle. The CDR3 has 16 residues. This CDR3 reads CASSTITREPTYEQYF. In DNA, the CDR3 is TGTGCCAGCAGCACGATAACGAGGGAACCGACCTACGAGCAGTACTTC.

The chain has TRBV6-6 and TRBJ1-2; 11 bases are a match to TRBD1. The J segment lost 3 bases and the V segment lost 6 bases, leaving 9 bases of the junction unmatched. CDR3 size: 16 residues. Germline values: CDR1 MNHNY, CDR2 SVGAGI (reference sequence). CDR3 sequence (DNA): TGTGCCAGCAGGGGACTTGGACAGGGGGCGGACTATGGCTACACCTTC. It translates to CASRGLGQGADYGYTF.

This clone was detected a few times. CDR3 DNA: TGTGCCAGCAGCGTGCAGGGGGACATAAACTATGGCTACACCTTC. Translated, it gives CASSVQGDINYGYTF. The chain couples TRBV9 to TRBJ1-2, with 7 bases identical to TRBD1. CDR3 size: 15 residues. V lost 2 bases and J lost 2; bases outside the gene matches: 6. Germline values: CDR1 SGDLS, CDR2 YYNGEE.

V gene TRBV6-6 combines with J gene TRBJ2-4; no definite D call. With 2 bases removed from V and 7 bases from J, the gap between germline ends came to 12 bases. The CDR3 is 14 residues long. Germline V gene sequence: CDR1 MNHNY, CDR2 SVGAGI (reference sequence). This CDR3 reads CASSYRGEENIQYF. The DNA of the CDR3 is TGTGCCAGCAGTTACCGCGGCGAAGAGAACATTCAGTACTTC.

This rearrangement joins TRBV2 to TRBJ2-2; tentative D call: TRBD1 (6 bases). The CDR3 length is 15 residues. V was trimmed by 4 bases and J by 0 bases, leaving 9 bases between them. Per germline, CDR1 SNHLY and CDR2 FYNNEI. The chain's CDR3 is CASSGDKTNTGELFF. The CDR3 DNA is TGTGCCAGCAGTGGGGACAAGACGAACACCGGGGAGCTGTTTTTT.

The V gene is TRBV7-2, the J gene TRBJ1-4; D is perhaps TRBD1 (6 bases). Deletions cut 0 bases from V and 7 bases from J, with 15 bases between. This CDR3 contains 16 residues. CDR1 is SGHTA, CDR2 FQGNSA, per germline. CDR3 sequence: CASSLASRGLSEKLFF. As DNA, the CDR3 is TGTGCCAGCAGCTTAGCTTCCAGGGGTCTGTCTGAAAAACTGTTTTTT.